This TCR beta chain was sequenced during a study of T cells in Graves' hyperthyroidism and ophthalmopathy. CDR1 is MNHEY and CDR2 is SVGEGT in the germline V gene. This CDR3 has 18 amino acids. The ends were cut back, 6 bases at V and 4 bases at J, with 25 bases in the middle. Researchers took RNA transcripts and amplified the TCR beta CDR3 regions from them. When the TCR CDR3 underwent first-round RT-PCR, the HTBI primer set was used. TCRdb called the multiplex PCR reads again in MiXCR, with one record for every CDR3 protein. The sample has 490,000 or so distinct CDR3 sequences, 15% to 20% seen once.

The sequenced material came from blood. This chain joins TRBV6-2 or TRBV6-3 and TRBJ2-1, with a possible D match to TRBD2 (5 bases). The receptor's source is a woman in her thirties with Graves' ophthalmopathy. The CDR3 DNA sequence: TGTGCCAGCAGCTGGGGAAACCCGAACCCGGGGAGTTACAATGAGCAGTTCTTC. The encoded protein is CASSWGNPNPGSYNEQFF.